The clone carrying this T cell receptor beta chain was found many times. Antigen specificity is unknown. The data were obtained in a study of T cells in Graves' hyperthyroidism and ophthalmopathy. Study findings and constraints: Most thyroid clonotypes with frequency above 0.001 were detected in blood.

The CDR3 has 19 residues. After removal of 4 bases from V and 4 bases from J, the junction contained 20 bases not matched to a gene. Germline-derived CDR1 and CDR2 are WNHNN and SYGVQD (reference sequence). RNA transcripts provided the source from which TCR beta CDR3 regions were amplified. First-round RT-PCR targeting the TCR CDR3 was performed with the HTBI primer set. TCRdb re-analysed the multiplex PCR reads in MiXCR, keeping a single row per CDR3 protein. The table has under 700,000 distinct CDR3 sequences, approximately 16% seen once. Exclusion followed for patients with uncontrolled infection, other autoimmune disease, pregnancy or lactation.

The sample comprised blood. The J gene is TRBJ2-5, the V gene TRBV10-1; 8 positions match TRBD2. The origin of this receptor is a woman aged 18-29 years with Graves' hyperthyroidism. In DNA, the CDR3 is TGCGCCAGCAGTGGTGGTACCGGGAGGGCTCCCGCGGACCTAGAGACCCAGTACTTC. It specifies CASSGGTGRAPADLETQYF.